A selection of T cell receptor beta chains follows, all from one sample in a study of shared clonotypes between healthy human individuals. Sequencing used immunoSEQ multiplex PCR; TCRdb keeps in-frame clones, though not all of them. This sample has millions of clones, with roughly nine tenths found just once. The sample taken for sequencing was naive CD4+ T cells sorted from blood. Every receptor here comes from a man between 18 and 35 years old in good health. The conserved cysteine and the conserved F or W are not part of the CDR3 here.

V gene	J gene	CDR3 length	CDR3 protein
TRBV19	TRBJ2-3	14	ASSGGDYLFTDTQY
TRBV21-1	TRBJ1-4	16	ASSRFRDSKPTNEKLF
TRBV27	TRBJ1-6	13	ASSLWGGANSPLH
TRBV5-1	TRBJ2-5	11	ASKEVGQETQY
TRBV25-1	TRBJ2-1	13	ASSAPGLVNHEQF
TRBV28	TRBJ1-5	11	ASEGTRGGPQH
TRBV11-1	TRBJ1-2	12	ASSAGQSGWGYT
TRBV5-1	TRBJ1-5	11	ASSLFGGQPQH
TRBV15	TRBJ2-5	11	ATSRDLQETQY
TRBV7-9	TRBJ2-7	14	ASSSMGLASTYEQY
TRBV4-1	TRBJ2-5	13	ASSQEEINFHYQY